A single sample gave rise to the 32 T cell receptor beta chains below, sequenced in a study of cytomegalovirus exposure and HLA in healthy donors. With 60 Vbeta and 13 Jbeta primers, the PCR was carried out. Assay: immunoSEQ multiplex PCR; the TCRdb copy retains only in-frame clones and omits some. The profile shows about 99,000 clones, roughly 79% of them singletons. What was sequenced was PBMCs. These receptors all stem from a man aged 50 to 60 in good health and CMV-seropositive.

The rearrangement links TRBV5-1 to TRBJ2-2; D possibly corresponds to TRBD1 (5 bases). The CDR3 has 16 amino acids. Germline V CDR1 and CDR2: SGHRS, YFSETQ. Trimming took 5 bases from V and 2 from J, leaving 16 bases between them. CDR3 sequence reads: CASRPRQGDNTGELFF. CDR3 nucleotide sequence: TGCGCCAGCAGGCCCCGGCAGGGCGATAACACCGGGGAGCTGTTTTTT.

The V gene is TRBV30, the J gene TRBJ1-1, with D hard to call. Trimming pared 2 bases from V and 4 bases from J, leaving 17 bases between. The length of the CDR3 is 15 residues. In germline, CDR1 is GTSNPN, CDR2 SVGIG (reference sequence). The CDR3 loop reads CAWSLIAGSGTEAFF. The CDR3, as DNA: TGTGCCTGGAGTCTTATCGCGGGAAGTGGCACTGAAGCTTTCTTT.

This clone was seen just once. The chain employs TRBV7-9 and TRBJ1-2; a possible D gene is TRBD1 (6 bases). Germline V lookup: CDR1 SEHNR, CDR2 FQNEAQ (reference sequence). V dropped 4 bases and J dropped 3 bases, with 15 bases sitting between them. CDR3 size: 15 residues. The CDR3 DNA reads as TGTGCCAGCAGCTCGCACGGGGGGCAGGACTATGGCTACACCTTC. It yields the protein CASSSHGGQDYGYTF.

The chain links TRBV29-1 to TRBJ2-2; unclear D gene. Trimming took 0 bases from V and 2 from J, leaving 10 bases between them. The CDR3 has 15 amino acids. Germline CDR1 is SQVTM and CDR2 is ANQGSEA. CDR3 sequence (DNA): TGCAGCGTTGAAGACTTGCGATTCAACACCGGGGAGCTGTTTTTT. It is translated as CSVEDLRFNTGELFF.

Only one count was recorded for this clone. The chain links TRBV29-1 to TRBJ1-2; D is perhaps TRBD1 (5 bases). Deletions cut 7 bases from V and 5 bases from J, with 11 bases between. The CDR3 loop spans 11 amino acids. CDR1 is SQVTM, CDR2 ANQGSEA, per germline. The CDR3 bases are TGCAGCGGACGGGGGGGGTATGGCTACACCTTC. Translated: CSGRGGYGYTF.

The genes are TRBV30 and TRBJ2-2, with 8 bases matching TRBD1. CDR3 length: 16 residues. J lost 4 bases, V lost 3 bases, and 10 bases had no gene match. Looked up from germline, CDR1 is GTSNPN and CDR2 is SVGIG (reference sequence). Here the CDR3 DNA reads TGTGCCTGGAGCGGCAGGGGGCCCTCTGGCACCGGGGAGCTGTTTTTT. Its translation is CAWSGRGPSGTGELFF.

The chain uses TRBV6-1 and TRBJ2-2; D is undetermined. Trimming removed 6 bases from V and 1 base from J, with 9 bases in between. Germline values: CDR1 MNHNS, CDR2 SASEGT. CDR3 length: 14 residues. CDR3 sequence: CASRNLVNTGELFF. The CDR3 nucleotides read TGTGCCAGCAGGAATCTAGTGAACACCGGGGAGCTGTTTTTT.

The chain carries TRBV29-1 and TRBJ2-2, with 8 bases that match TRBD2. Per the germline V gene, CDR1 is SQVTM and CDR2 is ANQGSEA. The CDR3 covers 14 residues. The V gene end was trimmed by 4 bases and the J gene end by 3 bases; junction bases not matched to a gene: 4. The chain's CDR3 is CSVARRGDTGELFF. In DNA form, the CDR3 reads TGCAGCGTTGCGAGGCGGGGGGACACCGGGGAGCTGTTTTTT.

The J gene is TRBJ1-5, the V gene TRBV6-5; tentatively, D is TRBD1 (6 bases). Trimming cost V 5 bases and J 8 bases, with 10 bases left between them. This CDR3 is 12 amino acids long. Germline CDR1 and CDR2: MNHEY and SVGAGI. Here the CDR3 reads CASSTGLEPQHF. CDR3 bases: TGTGCCAGCAGTACAGGGCTGGAGCCCCAGCATTTT.

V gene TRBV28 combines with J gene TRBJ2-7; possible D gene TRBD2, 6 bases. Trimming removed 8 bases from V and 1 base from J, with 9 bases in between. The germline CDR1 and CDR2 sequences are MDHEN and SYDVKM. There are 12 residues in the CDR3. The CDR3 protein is CASRGSSYEQYF. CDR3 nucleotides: TGTGCCAGCCGGGGGAGTTCCTACGAGCAGTACTTC.

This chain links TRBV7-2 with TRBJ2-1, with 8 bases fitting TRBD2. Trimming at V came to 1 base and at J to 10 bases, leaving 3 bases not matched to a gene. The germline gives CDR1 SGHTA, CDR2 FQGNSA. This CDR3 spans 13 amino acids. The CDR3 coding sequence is TGTGCCAGCAGCTTAGTAGCGGGATGGGAGCAGTTCTTC. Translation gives CASSLVAGWEQFF.

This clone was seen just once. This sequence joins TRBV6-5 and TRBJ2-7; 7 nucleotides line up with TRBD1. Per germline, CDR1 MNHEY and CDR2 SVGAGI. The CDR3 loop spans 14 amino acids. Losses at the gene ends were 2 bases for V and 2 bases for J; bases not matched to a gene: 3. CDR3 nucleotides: TGTGCCAGCAGTTACAGTGACAGGGCCTACGAGCAGTACTTC. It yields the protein CASSYSDRAYEQYF.

The CDR3 bases are TGTGCCAGCAGCTGGGCCCGGGGACAGAGCTCCTACGAGCAGTACTTC. This codes for CASSWARGQSSYEQYF. The rearrangement joins TRBV7-2 to TRBJ2-7; 7 bases are shared with TRBD1. The ends lost 4 bases at V and 0 bases at J; junction bases unmatched: 9. There are 16 residues in the CDR3. Germline-derived CDR1 and CDR2 are SGHTA and FQGNSA.

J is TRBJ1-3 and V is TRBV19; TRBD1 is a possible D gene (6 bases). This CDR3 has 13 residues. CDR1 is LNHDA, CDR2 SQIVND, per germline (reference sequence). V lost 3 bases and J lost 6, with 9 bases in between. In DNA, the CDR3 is TGTGCCAGTAGTATGGGACATGAAAACACCATATATTTT. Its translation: CASSMGHENTIYF.

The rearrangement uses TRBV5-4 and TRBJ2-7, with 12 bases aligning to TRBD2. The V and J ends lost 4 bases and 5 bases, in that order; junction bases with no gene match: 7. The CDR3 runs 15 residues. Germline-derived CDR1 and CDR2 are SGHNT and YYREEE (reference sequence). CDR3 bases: TGTGCCAGCAGCGGTCAGACTAGCGGGAGCCACGAGCAGTACTTC. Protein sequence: CASSGQTSGSHEQYF.

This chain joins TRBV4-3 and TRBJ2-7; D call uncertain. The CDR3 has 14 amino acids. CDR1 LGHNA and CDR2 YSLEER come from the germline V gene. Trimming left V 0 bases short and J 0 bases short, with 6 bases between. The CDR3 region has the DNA TGCGCCAGCAGCCAAGATACAGACTCCTACGAGCAGTACTTC. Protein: CASSQDTDSYEQYF.

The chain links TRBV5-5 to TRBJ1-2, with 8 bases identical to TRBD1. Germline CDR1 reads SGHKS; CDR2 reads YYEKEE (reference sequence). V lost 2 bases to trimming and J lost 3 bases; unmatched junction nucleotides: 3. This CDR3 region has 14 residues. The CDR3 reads CASSFQGADYGYTF. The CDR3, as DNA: TGTGCCAGCAGCTTCCAGGGGGCGGACTATGGCTACACCTTC.

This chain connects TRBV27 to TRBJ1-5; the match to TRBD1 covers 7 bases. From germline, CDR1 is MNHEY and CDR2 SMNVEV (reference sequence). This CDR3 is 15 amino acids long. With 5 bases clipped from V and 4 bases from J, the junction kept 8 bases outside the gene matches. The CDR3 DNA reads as TGTGCCAGCAGTCCCGGGACAGTTCTTAATCAGCCCCAGCATTTT. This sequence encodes CASSPGTVLNQPQHF.

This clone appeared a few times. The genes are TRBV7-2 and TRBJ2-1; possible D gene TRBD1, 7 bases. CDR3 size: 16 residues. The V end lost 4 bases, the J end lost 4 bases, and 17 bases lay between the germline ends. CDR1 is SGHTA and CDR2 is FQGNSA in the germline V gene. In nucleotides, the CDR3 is TGTGCCAGCAGCTCCCGGGCCAGGGGGAGGTACAATGAGCAGTTCTTC. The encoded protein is CASSSRARGRYNEQFF.

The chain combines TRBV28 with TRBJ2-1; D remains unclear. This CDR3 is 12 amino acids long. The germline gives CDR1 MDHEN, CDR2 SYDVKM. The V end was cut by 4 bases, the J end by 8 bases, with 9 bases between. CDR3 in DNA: TGTGCCAGCAGTTCCCAGGTGTATGAGCAGTTCTTC. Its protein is CASSSQVYEQFF.

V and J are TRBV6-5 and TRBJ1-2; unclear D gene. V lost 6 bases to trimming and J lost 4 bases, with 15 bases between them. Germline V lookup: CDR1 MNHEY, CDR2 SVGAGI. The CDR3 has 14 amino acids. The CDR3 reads CASSLGPSGYGYTF. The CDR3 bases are TGTGCCAGCAGCCTAGGTCCCAGCGGCTATGGCTACACCTTC.

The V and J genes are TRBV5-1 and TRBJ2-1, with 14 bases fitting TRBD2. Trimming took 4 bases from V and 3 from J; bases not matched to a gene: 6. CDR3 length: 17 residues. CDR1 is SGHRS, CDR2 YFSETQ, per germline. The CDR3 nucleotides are TGCGCCAGCAGCCGGGGGGGACTAGCGGGAGTCTACAATGAGCAGTTCTTC. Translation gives CASSRGGLAGVYNEQFF.

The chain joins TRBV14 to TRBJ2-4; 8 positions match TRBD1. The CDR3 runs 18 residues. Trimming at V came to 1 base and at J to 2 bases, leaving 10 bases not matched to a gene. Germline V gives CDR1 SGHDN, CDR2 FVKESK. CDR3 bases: TGTGCCAGCAGCCAAGTGTCAGGGGGCGCAAGCCCCAAAAACATTCAGTACTTC. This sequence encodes CASSQVSGGASPKNIQYF.

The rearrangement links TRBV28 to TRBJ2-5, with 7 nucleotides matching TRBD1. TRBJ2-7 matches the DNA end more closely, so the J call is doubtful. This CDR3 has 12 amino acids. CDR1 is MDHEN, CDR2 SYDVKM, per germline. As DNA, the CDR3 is TGTGCCAGCAGTTGGGGACAGTACGAGCAGTACTTC. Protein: CASSWGQYEQYF.

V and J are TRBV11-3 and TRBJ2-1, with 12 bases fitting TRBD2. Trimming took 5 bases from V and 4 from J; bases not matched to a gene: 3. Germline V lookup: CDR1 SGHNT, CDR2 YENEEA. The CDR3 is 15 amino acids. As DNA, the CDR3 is TGTGCCAGCAGCCCCGGGACTAGCGGGTACAATGAGCAGTTCTTC. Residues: CASSPGTSGYNEQFF. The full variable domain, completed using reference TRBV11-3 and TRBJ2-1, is EAGVVQSPRYKIIEKKQPVAFWCNPISGHNTLYWYLQNLGQGPELLIRYENEEAVDDSQLPKDRFSAERLKGVDSTLKIQPAELGDSAVYLCASSPGTSGYNEQFFGPGTRLTVL.

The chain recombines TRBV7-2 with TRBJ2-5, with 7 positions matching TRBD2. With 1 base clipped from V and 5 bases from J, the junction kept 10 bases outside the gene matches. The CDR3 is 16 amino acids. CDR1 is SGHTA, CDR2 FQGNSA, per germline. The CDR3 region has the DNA TGTGCCAGCAGCTTAGTGATGGGGGAGGGTTCCGAGACCCAGTACTTC. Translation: CASSLVMGEGSETQYF.

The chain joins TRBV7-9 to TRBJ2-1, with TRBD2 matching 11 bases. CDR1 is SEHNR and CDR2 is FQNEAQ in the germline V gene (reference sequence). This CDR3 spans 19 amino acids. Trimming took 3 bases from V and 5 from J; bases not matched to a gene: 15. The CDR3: CASSFYGMTSGKRHNEQFF. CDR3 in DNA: TGTGCCAGCAGCTTTTATGGAATGACTAGCGGGAAAAGGCACAATGAGCAGTTCTTC. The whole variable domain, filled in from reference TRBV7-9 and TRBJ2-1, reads DTGVSQNPRHKITKRGQNVTFRCDPISEHNRLYWYRQTLGQGPEFLTYFQNEAQLEKSRLLSDRFSAERPKGSFSTLEIQRTEQGDSAMYLCASSFYGMTSGKRHNEQFFGPGTRLTVL.

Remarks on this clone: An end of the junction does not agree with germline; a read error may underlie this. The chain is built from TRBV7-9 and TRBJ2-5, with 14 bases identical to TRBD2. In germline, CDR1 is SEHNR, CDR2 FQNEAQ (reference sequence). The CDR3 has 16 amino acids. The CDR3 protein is CSSSFGTSGSGETQYF. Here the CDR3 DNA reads TGTTCCAGCAGCTTCGGGACTAGCGGGAGTGGGGAGACCCAGTACTTC.

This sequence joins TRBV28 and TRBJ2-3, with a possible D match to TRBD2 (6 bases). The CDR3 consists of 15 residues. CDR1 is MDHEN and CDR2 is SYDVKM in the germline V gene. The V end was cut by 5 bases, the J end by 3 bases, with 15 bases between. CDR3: CASSTNGGATDTQYF. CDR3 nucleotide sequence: TGTGCCAGCAGTACGAACGGGGGAGCAACAGATACGCAGTATTTT.

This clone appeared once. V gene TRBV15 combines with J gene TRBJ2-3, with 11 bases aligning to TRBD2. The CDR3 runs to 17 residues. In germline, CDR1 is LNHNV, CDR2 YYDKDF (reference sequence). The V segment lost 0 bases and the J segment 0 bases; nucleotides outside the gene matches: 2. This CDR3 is CATSRDLAGGSTDTQYF. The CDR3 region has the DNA TGTGCCACCAGCAGAGATTTAGCGGGAGGGAGCACAGATACGCAGTATTTT.

The CDR3 loop is CASSLAQGMNQKLFF. The CDR3 nucleotides read TGCGCCAGCAGCTTGGCACAGGGGATGAATCAAAAACTGTTTTTT. The chain uses TRBV5-1 and TRBJ1-4; 7 bases are a match to TRBD1. Germline V gives CDR1 SGHRS, CDR2 YFSETQ. Unmatched junction bases numbered 8, after V lost 0 bases and J lost 9 bases. This CDR3 has 15 residues.

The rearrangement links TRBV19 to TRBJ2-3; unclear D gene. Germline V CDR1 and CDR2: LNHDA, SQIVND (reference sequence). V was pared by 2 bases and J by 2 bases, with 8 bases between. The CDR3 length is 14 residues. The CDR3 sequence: CASSILSNTDTQYF. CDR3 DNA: TGTGCCAGTAGTATACTGAGTAACACAGATACGCAGTATTTT. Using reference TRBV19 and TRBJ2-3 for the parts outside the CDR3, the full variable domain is DGGITQSPKYLFRKEGQNVTLSCEQNLNHDAMYWYRQDPGQGLRLIYYSQIVNDFQKGDIAEGYSVSREKKESFPLTVTSAQKNPTAFYLCASSILSNTDTQYFGPGTRLTVL.